Listed below are T cell receptor beta chains from one sample, sequenced in a study of T-cell reconstitution after alpha-beta-depleted transplantation in children. One entry per CDR3 protein results from TCRdb running MiXCR on the PCR reads. The data hold approximately 200,000 distinct CDR3 sequences, with roughly 14% observed a single time. This material consisted of PBMCs from the stem cell graft donor, taken from the stem cell graft. These receptors were collected from a human donor who donated a stem cell graft to a child with acute lymphoblastic leukemia. The CDR3 runs from the conserved cysteine through the conserved F or W. D genes are given only for firm matches. Some rows mark clone size as missing; the rest say once, few, many or name a class of expanded clone.

d_gene: -
j_gene: TRBJ1-1
abundance: many
v_gene: TRBV5-6
CDR3aa: CASSWGPGRGTEAFF
CDR3nt: TGTGCCAGCAGCTGGGGGCCGGGGAGAGGCACTGAAGCTTTCTTT

d_gene: -
j_gene: TRBJ2-7
abundance: many
v_gene: TRBV5-1
CDR3aa: CASSLEGRTFREQYF
CDR3nt: TGCGCCAGCAGCTTGGAGGGCCGGACTTTTAGGGAGCAGTACTTC

d_gene: -
j_gene: TRBJ1-1
abundance: -
v_gene: TRBV7-9
CDR3aa: CASSTHDLGTEAFF
CDR3nt: TGTGCCAGCAGTACCCATGACTTGGGGACTGAAGCTTTCTTT

d_gene: TRBD2
j_gene: TRBJ2-1
abundance: -
v_gene: TRBV7-2
CDR3aa: CASSLRLAGKGEQFF
CDR3nt: TGTGCCAGCAGCTTAAGGCTAGCGGGTAAGGGGGAGCAGTTCTTC

d_gene: TRBD2
j_gene: TRBJ2-3
abundance: many
v_gene: TRBV12-3/TRBV12-4
CDR3aa: CASSPGLAGNTDTQYF
CDR3nt: TGTGCCAGCAGTCCCGGACTAGCGGGGAACACAGATACGCAGTATTTT

d_gene: -
j_gene: TRBJ2-1
abundance: -
v_gene: TRBV29-1
CDR3aa: CSVGTVYRSYNEQFF
CDR3nt: TGCAGCGTTGGCACTGTATATCGCTCCTACAATGAGCAGTTCTTC

d_gene: TRBD2
j_gene: TRBJ2-5
abundance: few
v_gene: TRBV5-1
CDR3aa: CASSFAGVGETQYF
CDR3nt: TGCGCCAGCAGCTTCGCGGGAGTCGGGGAGACCCAGTACTTC

d_gene: -
j_gene: TRBJ2-1
abundance: many
v_gene: TRBV29-1
CDR3aa: CSVVGLIEQFF
CDR3nt: TGCAGCGTTGTAGGGCTTATTGAGCAGTTCTTC

d_gene: TRBD2
j_gene: TRBJ2-7
abundance: -
v_gene: TRBV25-1
CDR3aa: CASSAPSGASYEQYF
CDR3nt: TGTGCCAGCAGTGCCCCTAGCGGGGCGTCCTACGAGCAGTACTTC

d_gene: TRBD2
j_gene: TRBJ2-1
abundance: many
v_gene: TRBV5-1
CDR3aa: CASRDVAGEKFF
CDR3nt: TGCGCCAGCAGGGATGTAGCGGGGGAAAAATTCTTC

d_gene: -
j_gene: TRBJ1-2
abundance: many
v_gene: TRBV5-1
CDR3aa: CASSLERVVDGYTF
CDR3nt: TGCGCCAGCAGCTTGGAACGGGTTGTGGATGGCTACACCTTC

d_gene: -
j_gene: TRBJ2-2
abundance: many
v_gene: TRBV7-6
CDR3aa: CASSLNRGTQNTGELFF
CDR3nt: TGTGCCAGCAGCTTAAACCGCGGGACACAGAACACCGGGGAGCTGTTTTTT

d_gene: -
j_gene: TRBJ2-1
abundance: -
v_gene: TRBV3-1
CDR3aa: CACCLSYNEQFF
CDR3nt: TGTGCCTGCTGCCTCTCCTACAATGAGCAGTTCTTC

d_gene: TRBD1
j_gene: TRBJ2-5
abundance: many
v_gene: TRBV4-1
CDR3aa: CASSPTHTGTGQETQYF
CDR3nt: TGCGCCAGCAGCCCTACCCACACCGGGACAGGGCAAGAGACCCAGTACTTC

d_gene: TRBD1
j_gene: TRBJ2-7
abundance: -
v_gene: TRBV27
CDR3aa: CASSSRRTGHEQYF
CDR3nt: TGTGCCAGCAGTTCACGGCGGACAGGGCACGAGCAGTACTTC

d_gene: TRBD2
j_gene: TRBJ2-2
abundance: -
v_gene: TRBV6-1
CDR3aa: CASRLLAGNTGELFF
CDR3nt: TGTGCCAGCAGGCTACTAGCGGGGAACACCGGGGAGCTGTTTTTT

d_gene: -
j_gene: TRBJ1-1
abundance: many
v_gene: TRBV2
CDR3aa: CASSAPGSGKAFF
CDR3nt: TGTGCCAGCAGTGCCCCGGGCAGCGGAAAAGCTTTCTTT

d_gene: TRBD1
j_gene: TRBJ2-7
abundance: few
v_gene: TRBV30
CDR3aa: CAWRTRGTGYHEQYF
CDR3nt: TGTGCCTGGAGAACCCGGGGGACAGGGTACCACGAGCAGTACTTC

d_gene: TRBD1
j_gene: TRBJ2-5
abundance: -
v_gene: TRBV7-2
CDR3aa: CASSSRGQGGQETQYF
CDR3nt: TGTGCCAGCAGTAGCCGGGGACAGGGTGGGCAAGAGACCCAGTACTTC

d_gene: -
j_gene: TRBJ2-2
abundance: -
v_gene: TRBV4-2
CDR3aa: CASSPRAITGELFF
CDR3nt: TGTGCCAGCAGCCCCCGGGCGATCACCGGGGAGCTGTTTTTT

d_gene: -
j_gene: TRBJ2-1
abundance: -
v_gene: TRBV7-7
CDR3aa: CASSLLPLDPSSYNEQFF
CDR3nt: TGTGCCAGCAGCTTACTCCCTTTGGACCCGAGCTCCTACAATGAGCAGTTCTTC

d_gene: -
j_gene: TRBJ2-1
abundance: few
v_gene: TRBV12-3/TRBV12-4
CDR3aa: CASSLTLTRTNEQFF
CDR3nt: TGTGCCAGCAGTTTGACTCTAACCCGGACCAATGAGCAGTTCTTC

d_gene: TRBD2
j_gene: TRBJ2-7
abundance: many
v_gene: TRBV5-1
CDR3aa: CASSPATSGRLSYEQYF
CDR3nt: TGCGCCAGCAGCCCCGCGACTAGCGGGAGGCTCTCCTACGAGCAGTACTTC

d_gene: -
j_gene: TRBJ1-2
abundance: many
v_gene: TRBV5-1
CDR3aa: CASSPQVEDGYTF
CDR3nt: TGCGCCAGCAGCCCCCAGGTTGAAGATGGCTACACCTTC

d_gene: -
j_gene: TRBJ2-1
abundance: many
v_gene: TRBV20-1
CDR3aa: CSARDPSEWGQFF
CDR3nt: TGCAGTGCTAGAGATCCCAGCGAATGGGGGCAGTTCTTC

d_gene: TRBD1
j_gene: TRBJ1-2
abundance: -
v_gene: TRBV12-3/TRBV12-4
CDR3aa: CASSSRTGGRYGYTF
CDR3nt: TGTGCCAGCAGTTCCCGGACAGGGGGTCGGTATGGCTACACCTTC

d_gene: TRBD2
j_gene: TRBJ2-7
abundance: many
v_gene: TRBV12-3/TRBV12-4
CDR3aa: CASRSGTRSFTGEQYF
CDR3nt: TGTGCCAGCAGGTCCGGGACTAGGTCATTCACGGGGGAGCAGTACTTC

d_gene: -
j_gene: TRBJ2-2
abundance: many
v_gene: TRBV7-8
CDR3aa: CASSLDGELFF
CDR3nt: TGTGCCAGCAGCTTGGACGGGGAGCTGTTTTTT

d_gene: TRBD1
j_gene: TRBJ1-6
abundance: many
v_gene: TRBV29-1
CDR3aa: CSVMDRGDTNSPLHF
CDR3nt: TGCAGCGTGATGGACAGGGGCGACACGAATTCACCCCTCCACTTT

d_gene: -
j_gene: TRBJ1-1
abundance: many
v_gene: TRBV29-1
CDR3aa: CSVALSLLAFF
CDR3nt: TGCAGCGTTGCCCTGAGTCTTTTGGCTTTCTTT

d_gene: -
j_gene: TRBJ2-7
abundance: many
v_gene: TRBV5-6
CDR3aa: CASSLDTQQYF
CDR3nt: TGTGCCAGCAGCTTGGACACCCAGCAGTACTTC

d_gene: -
j_gene: TRBJ2-7
abundance: -
v_gene: TRBV12-3/TRBV12-4
CDR3aa: CASSWGWGAGEQYF
CDR3nt: TGTGCCAGCAGTTGGGGCTGGGGTGCCGGCGAGCAGTACTTC

d_gene: -
j_gene: TRBJ2-3
abundance: -
v_gene: TRBV7-9
CDR3aa: CASSLTSASTDTQYF
CDR3nt: TGTGCCAGCAGCTTAACCAGCGCCAGCACAGATACGCAGTATTTT

d_gene: -
j_gene: TRBJ1-5
abundance: -
v_gene: TRBV20-1
CDR3aa: CSARAAGWGNQPQHF
CDR3nt: TGCAGTGCTAGAGCGGCAGGGTGGGGTAATCAGCCCCAGCATTTT

d_gene: -
j_gene: TRBJ2-3
abundance: many
v_gene: TRBV7-2
CDR3aa: CASSVTSTDTQYF
CDR3nt: TGTGCCAGCAGCGTTACTAGCACAGATACGCAGTATTTT

d_gene: -
j_gene: TRBJ2-3
abundance: few
v_gene: TRBV4-1
CDR3aa: CASSQTDGETSTDTQYF
CDR3nt: TGCGCCAGCAGCCAAACGGACGGAGAGACTAGCACAGATACGCAGTATTTT

d_gene: -
j_gene: TRBJ2-3
abundance: -
v_gene: TRBV6-5
CDR3aa: CASSYGEPSTDTQYF
CDR3nt: TGTGCCAGCAGTTACGGGGAACCGAGCACAGATACGCAGTATTTT

d_gene: -
j_gene: TRBJ1-5
abundance: many
v_gene: TRBV24-1
CDR3aa: CATSPEGFAQHF
CDR3nt: TGTGCCACCAGCCCCGAGGGGTTTGCCCAGCATTTT

d_gene: TRBD1
j_gene: TRBJ1-2
abundance: -
v_gene: TRBV5-1
CDR3aa: CASSPSGGDSLSYTF
CDR3nt: TGCGCCAGCAGCCCCAGCGGCGGGGACAGTTTAAGCTACACCTTC

d_gene: TRBD1
j_gene: TRBJ1-2
abundance: many
v_gene: TRBV5-8
CDR3aa: CASSSSSGRGHGQGYTF
CDR3nt: TGTGCCAGCAGCTCGTCGAGTGGCAGGGGGCATGGCCAGGGCTACACCTTC

d_gene: -
j_gene: TRBJ2-2
abundance: -
v_gene: TRBV2
CDR3aa: CASSGGAGTGELFF
CDR3nt: TGTGCCAGCAGTGGGGGGGCAGGCACCGGGGAGCTGTTTTTT

d_gene: TRBD1
j_gene: TRBJ2-2
abundance: many
v_gene: TRBV5-1
CDR3aa: CASSPMTGEAGELFF
CDR3nt: TGCGCCAGCAGCCCGATGACAGGGGAGGCCGGGGAGCTGTTTTTT

d_gene: -
j_gene: TRBJ1-2
abundance: few
v_gene: TRBV27
CDR3aa: CASSGGTNYGYTF
CDR3nt: TGTGCCAGCAGTGGCGGGACAAACTATGGCTACACCTTC

d_gene: -
j_gene: TRBJ2-1
abundance: few
v_gene: TRBV5-1
CDR3aa: CASSPIQPLNEQFF
CDR3nt: TGCGCCAGCAGCCCGATCCAACCCCTAAATGAGCAGTTCTTC

d_gene: TRBD2
j_gene: TRBJ2-1
abundance: many
v_gene: TRBV12-3/TRBV12-4
CDR3aa: CASSQIAGGTYNEQFF
CDR3nt: TGTGCCAGCAGTCAGATAGCGGGAGGCACCTACAATGAGCAGTTCTTC

d_gene: -
j_gene: TRBJ2-3
abundance: many
v_gene: TRBV5-1
CDR3aa: CASSWQVDTQYF
CDR3nt: TGCGCCAGCAGCTGGCAAGTGGATACGCAGTATTTT

d_gene: -
j_gene: TRBJ2-1
abundance: few
v_gene: TRBV20-1
CDR3aa: CSASSTGTEPYNEQFF
CDR3nt: TGCAGTGCTAGTTCTACCGGGACGGAACCCTACAATGAGCAGTTCTTC

d_gene: -
j_gene: TRBJ1-1
abundance: many
v_gene: TRBV6-6
CDR3aa: CASSPGTKRDAFF
CDR3nt: TGTGCCAGCAGTCCCGGGACAAAACGGGATGCTTTCTTT

d_gene: -
j_gene: TRBJ1-6
abundance: -
v_gene: TRBV6-1
CDR3aa: CASRPTQSAGYNSPLHF
CDR3nt: TGTGCCAGCAGACCCACACAGTCAGCTGGCTATAATTCACCCCTCCACTTT

d_gene: TRBD1
j_gene: TRBJ1-6
abundance: many
v_gene: TRBV7-8
CDR3aa: CASSAWTGEFSPLHF
CDR3nt: TGTGCCAGCAGCGCATGGACAGGGGAGTTCTCACCCCTCCACTTT

d_gene: -
j_gene: TRBJ1-2
abundance: many
v_gene: TRBV7-9
CDR3aa: CASSLEGRSSGYTF
CDR3nt: TGTGCCAGCAGTCTAGAAGGCCGTTCAAGTGGCTACACCTTC

d_gene: TRBD1
j_gene: TRBJ1-2
abundance: many
v_gene: TRBV27
CDR3aa: CASSTLGQGAEGYTF
CDR3nt: TGTGCCAGCAGTACGCTCGGACAGGGGGCGGAAGGCTACACCTTC

d_gene: -
j_gene: TRBJ2-5
abundance: few
v_gene: TRBV5-1
CDR3aa: CASSLVTGQETQYF
CDR3nt: TGCGCCAGCAGCTTAGTGACAGGCCAAGAGACCCAGTACTTC

d_gene: TRBD2
j_gene: TRBJ2-3
abundance: many
v_gene: TRBV5-1
CDR3aa: CASSSRSGSSTDTQYF
CDR3nt: TGCGCCAGCAGCTCAAGGAGCGGGAGTAGCACAGATACGCAGTATTTT

d_gene: TRBD1
j_gene: TRBJ2-6
abundance: many
v_gene: TRBV5-4
CDR3aa: CASSSTGFLANVLTF
CDR3nt: TGTGCCAGCAGCTCGACAGGGTTTTTGGCCAACGTCCTGACTTTC

d_gene: TRBD2
j_gene: TRBJ2-5
abundance: many
v_gene: TRBV6-1
CDR3aa: CASTHGAGGETQYF
CDR3nt: TGTGCCAGCACTCACGGGGCGGGAGGAGAGACCCAGTACTTC

d_gene: TRBD2
j_gene: TRBJ2-1
abundance: many
v_gene: TRBV5-5
CDR3aa: CASSRTSGRPAEQFF
CDR3nt: TGTGCCAGCAGCCGTACTAGCGGGAGGCCGGCTGAGCAGTTCTTC

d_gene: TRBD2
j_gene: TRBJ2-2
abundance: many
v_gene: TRBV27
CDR3aa: CASSLVALAGKNTGELFF
CDR3nt: TGTGCCAGCAGTTTAGTGGCTCTAGCGGGAAAGAACACCGGGGAGCTGTTTTTT

d_gene: TRBD1
j_gene: TRBJ2-2
abundance: -
v_gene: TRBV19
CDR3aa: CASRRRDRDTGELFF
CDR3nt: TGTGCCAGTAGGCGCCGGGACAGGGACACCGGGGAGCTGTTTTTT

d_gene: TRBD1
j_gene: TRBJ2-1
abundance: many
v_gene: TRBV24-1
CDR3aa: CATVPGTGRGLQSYNEQFF
CDR3nt: TGTGCCACCGTTCCCGGGACAGGGAGAGGCCTACAATCCTACAATGAGCAGTTCTTC